This entry lists 23 T cell receptor beta chains sequenced from one sample in a study of blood T cell repertoires in COVID-19. The assay was immunoSEQ multiplex PCR, and TCRdb's table has in-frame clones only and misses some. The table lists 50,000 or so clones, roughly 90% of them singletons. The sample consisted of peripheral blood. The receptors come from a human donor in a cohort sampled during active COVID-19.

The DNA of the CDR3 is TGTGCCATCCCCGGTATCTACGAGCAGTACTTC. Translating it yields CAIPGIYEQYF. The chain combines TRBV7-9 with TRBJ2-7; no firm D call. Germline loops: CDR1 SEHNR, CDR2 FQNEAQ (reference sequence). The CDR3 consists of 11 residues. V gave up 10 bases and J gave up 3 bases, with 10 bases separating them.

The chain couples TRBV9 to TRBJ1-2; D perhaps matches TRBD1 (5 bases). The ends were cut back, 2 bases at V and 5 bases at J, with 19 bases in the middle. The CDR3 runs to 16 residues. The germline CDR1 and CDR2 sequences are SGDLS and YYNGEE. CDR3 bases: TGTGCCAGCAGCGTGGACTCGGGGGTGCCGGCTTATGGCTACACCTTC. This sequence encodes CASSVDSGVPAYGYTF.

V gene TRBV10-3 combines with J gene TRBJ1-1; the D is unclear. Germline V gives CDR1 ENHRY, CDR2 SYGVKD. There are 14 residues in the CDR3. Trimming removed 4 bases at V and 0 bases at J, with 9 bases between. CDR3 loop: CAISVNSLNTEAFF. The CDR3 nucleotides read TGTGCCATCAGTGTAAACAGCCTGAACACTGAAGCTTTCTTT.

The chain is built from TRBV28 and TRBJ2-7; 12 bases map to TRBD2. In germline, CDR1 is MDHEN, CDR2 SYDVKM. V shed 6 bases, J shed 6 bases, and the junction held 9 bases outside the gene matches. The CDR3 loop spans 15 amino acids. CDR3 in amino acids: CASSLLAGGPGEQYF. The CDR3 coding sequence is TGTGCCAGCAGCCTTCTAGCGGGAGGGCCGGGCGAGCAGTACTTC. Drawing the rest from reference TRBV28 and TRBJ2-7, the complete variable domain is DVKVTQSSRYLVKRTGEKVFLECVQDMDHENMFWYRQDPGLGLRLIYFSYDVKMKEKGDIPEGYSVSREKKERFSLILESASTNQTSMYLCASSLLAGGPGEQYFGPGTRLTVT.

The chain couples TRBV9 to TRBJ1-1; D is possibly TRBD1 (5 bases). Trimming left V 6 bases short and J 7 bases short, with 16 bases between. The CDR3 has 13 amino acids. Germline loops: CDR1 SGDLS, CDR2 YYNGEE. CDR3 DNA sequence: TGTGCCAGCACCCGTTATGGCGGGGGTGAAGCTTTCTTT. Its translation: CASTRYGGGEAFF.

The chain is built from TRBV6-6 and TRBJ2-3; 10 bases are shared with TRBD2. Germline loops: CDR1 MNHNY, CDR2 SVGAGI (reference sequence). Germline trimming cut 7 bases from V and 3 bases from J; bases unmatched to any gene: 7. This CDR3 is 15 amino acids long. CDR3 loop: CASNSASGRTDTQYF. CDR3 in DNA: TGTGCCAGCAACTCCGCTAGCGGGAGAACAGATACGCAGTATTTT.

The chain is built from TRBV7-8 and TRBJ1-1; D ambiguous. The V end was cut by 1 base, the J end by 5 bases, with 20 bases between. CDR3 length equals 17 residues. CDR1 SGHVS and CDR2 FQNEAQ come from the germline V gene. This CDR3 is CASSLDRVAVERTEAFF. The CDR3 DNA follows: TGTGCCAGCAGCTTAGATAGAGTGGCGGTAGAAAGGACTGAAGCTTTCTTT.

The chain employs TRBV10-3 and TRBJ2-7, with D possibly being TRBD2 (5 bases). The germline gives CDR1 ENHRY, CDR2 SYGVKD. This CDR3 contains 16 residues. V gave up 0 bases and J gave up 3 bases, with 15 bases separating them. The CDR3 region has the DNA TGTGCCATCAGTGAGTCGAAAGCGGACCAGGACTACGAGCAGTACTTC. Protein sequence: CAISESKADQDYEQYF.

The rearrangement joins TRBV7-2 to TRBJ2-7; 9 bases line up with TRBD1. The CDR3 extends over 14 amino acids. After removal of 1 base from V and 4 bases from J, the junction contained 2 bases not matched to a gene. Germline V gene lookup returns CDR1 SGHTA and CDR2 FQGNSA. The chain's CDR3 is CASSLDRGRYEQYF. The CDR3 nucleotides are TGTGCCAGCAGCTTAGACAGGGGGCGATACGAGCAGTACTTC. Full variable domain (remainder filled in from reference TRBV7-2 and TRBJ2-7): GAGVSQSPSNKVTEKGKDVELRCDPISGHTALYWYRQSLGQGLEFLIYFQGNSAPDKSGLPSDRFSAERTGGSVSTLTIQRTQQEDSAVYLCASSLDRGRYEQYFGPGTRLTVT.

This sequence joins TRBV6-1 and TRBJ2-7; TRBD2 matches 12 bases. From germline, CDR1 is MNHNS and CDR2 SASEGT. This CDR3 is built from 16 residues. Germline trimming cut 0 bases from V and 4 bases from J; bases unmatched to any gene: 4. CDR3 DNA: TGTGCCAGCAGTGAAGCGCCACTAGCGGGAGGTTACGAGCAGTACTTC. Translated, it gives CASSEAPLAGGYEQYF.

The chain employs TRBV2 and TRBJ2-7, with 9 bases lining up with TRBD1. Germline V gives CDR1 SNHLY, CDR2 FYNNEI. Trimming at V came to 5 bases and at J to 9 bases, leaving 11 bases not matched to a gene. The CDR3 is made up of 14 amino acids. CDR3 coding DNA: TGTGCCAGCAGTTCCGGGACAGGGTATTTCGTGCAGTACGTC. This encodes CASSSGTGYFVQYV.

The chain links TRBV6-1 to TRBJ2-3; D is unresolved. Deletions cut 2 bases from V and 2 bases from J, with 14 bases between. This CDR3 is built from 16 residues. Germline-derived CDR1 and CDR2 are MNHNS and SASEGT. DNA for the CDR3: TGTGCCAGCAGTGAATCAAGCTTTGCTCCCACAGATACGCAGTATTTT. Its protein is CASSESSFAPTDTQYF.

The genes are TRBV5-5 and TRBJ2-3; maybe TRBD2 (6 bases). CDR3 size: 14 residues. Germline V lookup: CDR1 SGHKS, CDR2 YYEKEE (reference sequence). The V gene lost 0 bases and the J gene lost 5 bases, with 10 bases spanning the gap. The CDR3 here is CASSLGRAGDTQYF. The CDR3 region has the DNA TGTGCCAGCAGCTTGGGGAGGGCGGGAGATACGCAGTATTTT.

V and J are TRBV5-1 and TRBJ2-7; no clear D gene. V shed 4 bases and J shed 2 bases, with 13 bases lying between them. The CDR3 is made up of 14 amino acids. Germline V CDR1 and CDR2: SGHRS, YFSETQ. CDR3 sequence reads: CASSPLSPPYEQYF. The CDR3, as DNA: TGCGCCAGCAGCCCCCTAAGCCCTCCCTACGAGCAGTACTTC. Combining the CDR3 with reference TRBV5-1 and TRBJ2-7 gives the whole variable domain KAGVTQTPRYLIKTRGQQVTLSCSPISGHRSVSWYQQTPGQGLQFLFEYFSETQRNKGNFPGRFSGRQFSNSRSEMNVSTLELGDSALYLCASSPLSPPYEQYFGPGTRLTVT.

The V call is TRBV30, the J call TRBJ2-7; D gene uncertain. Germline lookup yields CDR1 GTSNPN and CDR2 SVGIG (reference sequence). CDR3 length equals 11 residues. V lost 3 bases, J lost 0 bases, and 3 bases lay in between. The CDR3 protein is CAWRSSYEQYF. CDR3 nucleotide sequence: TGTGCCTGGAGGAGCTCCTACGAGCAGTACTTC.

The chain couples TRBV7-9 to TRBJ2-7; TRBD1 matches 7 bases. The CDR3 contains 14 residues. V was clipped by 1 base and J by 2 bases; unmatched bases: 2. Germline loops: CDR1 SEHNR, CDR2 FQNEAQ (reference sequence). The CDR3 spells CASSLGGTAYEQYV. CDR3 nucleotide sequence: TGTGCCAGCAGCTTAGGAGGGACAGCCTACGAGCAGTACGTC.

The gene calls are TRBV27 and TRBJ2-3; D perhaps matches TRBD2 (6 bases). CDR3 length equals 14 residues. V was shortened by 6 bases and J by 2 bases, with 12 bases between the two germline ends. Germline V lookup: CDR1 MNHEY, CDR2 SMNVEV (reference sequence). The CDR3 region has the DNA TGTGCCAGCAGCGGGACTCCGTACACAGATACGCAGTATTTT. It yields the protein CASSGTPYTDTQYF.

This clone has only a few counts. The chain has TRBV7-9 and TRBJ1-5; 8 bases agree with TRBD1. Germline trimming cut 3 bases from V and 4 bases from J; bases unmatched to any gene: 5. Germline V gene lookup returns CDR1 SEHNR and CDR2 FQNEAQ (reference sequence). The CDR3 sequence is 15 residues long. The CDR3 sequence is CASSLDRAGNQPQHF. Written as DNA, the CDR3 is TGTGCCAGCAGCTTGGACAGGGCGGGTAATCAGCCCCAGCATTTT. The full variable domain, in which reference TRBV7-9 and TRBJ1-5 provide the parts outside the CDR3, is DTGVSQNPRHKITKRGQNVTFRCDPISEHNRLYWYRQTLGQGPEFLTYFQNEAQLEKSRLLSDRFSAERPKGSFSTLEIQRTEQGDSAMYLCASSLDRAGNQPQHFGDGTRLSIL.

The chain combines TRBV28 with TRBJ1-6; TRBD1 agrees at 7 bases. After removal of 10 bases from V and 10 bases from J, the junction contained 10 bases not matched to a gene. The CDR3 has 13 amino acids. Germline values: CDR1 MDHEN, CDR2 SYDVKM. DNA of the CDR3: TGTGCCACCACGCTTGACAGGGTCTCACCCCTCCACTTT. As protein: CATTLDRVSPLHF.

The chain joins TRBV5-4 to TRBJ2-7; 8 bases line up with TRBD2. The V segment lost 4 bases and the J segment 2 bases; nucleotides outside the gene matches: 5. The CDR3 consists of 14 residues. The germline CDR1 and CDR2 sequences are SGHNT and YYREEE (reference sequence). In nucleotides, the CDR3 is TGTGCCAGCAGCCTTACTAGCGGCACCTACGAGCAGTACTTC. Residues: CASSLTSGTYEQYF.

The chain couples TRBV5-1 to TRBJ2-7, with TRBD1 matching over 7 bases. The V segment lost 4 bases and the J segment 2 bases; nucleotides outside the gene matches: 6. The germline V gene has CDR1 SGHRS and CDR2 YFSETQ. The CDR3 is 14 amino acids. The CDR3 DNA sequence: TGCGCCAGCAGCCACAGGACAGGCCCCTACGAGCAGTACTTC. Protein: CASSHRTGPYEQYF.

The chain links TRBV7-2 to TRBJ1-3; D unclear. The CDR3 runs 14 residues. Germline values: CDR1 SGHTA, CDR2 FQGNSA. V was clipped by 4 bases and J by 1 base, with 8 bases between them. The CDR3 loop reads CASSSGLSGNTIYF. The CDR3 region has the DNA TGTGCCAGCAGCTCAGGACTATCTGGAAACACCATATATTTT.

The chain employs TRBV5-1 and TRBJ1-2; weak D call: TRBD1 (5 bases). This CDR3 spans 13 amino acids. Between the trimmed V and J ends, which lost 3 bases and 4 bases, there was a span of 10 bases. The germline CDR1 and CDR2 sequences are SGHRS and YFSETQ. DNA of the CDR3: TGCGCCAGCAGCTCCCTCCAGGGCTATGGCTACACCTTC. This gives the protein CASSSLQGYGYTF.